The 30 T cell receptor beta chains in this list originate from one sample, sequenced in a study of blood T cell repertoires in COVID-19. This table comes from immunoSEQ multiplex PCR, and its TCRdb copy is limited to in-frame clones, with some not included. The sample gives more than 150,000 clones, roughly 86% of which show up once; around 2.7% is in the top ten. Sequencing was done on a sample of peripheral blood. All receptors derive from a man between 40 and 49 years old with active or convalescent COVID-19.

This clone was found a few times. This sequence joins TRBV30 and TRBJ1-2; the D is unclear. This CDR3 has 14 amino acids. Germline V gene lookup returns CDR1 GTSNPN and CDR2 SVGIG (reference sequence). V was cut by 0 bases and J by 8 bases, with 16 bases left in between. The CDR3 here is CAWSVPSSLGGYTF. DNA of the CDR3: TGTGCCTGGAGTGTACCAAGCTCCCTCGGGGGCTACACCTTC.

This chain uses TRBV13 with TRBJ2-2; D not resolved. Germline-derived CDR1 and CDR2 are PRHDT and FYEKMQ (reference sequence). CDR3 length equals 14 residues. Trimming shortened V by 10 bases and J by 3 bases, and 15 bases separated the two germline ends. In DNA form, the CDR3 reads TGTGCCACTTCGCGGAAGACCGACACCGGGGAGCTGTTTTTT. Translated: CATSRKTDTGELFF.

This clone appeared once. The V gene is TRBV6-5, the J gene TRBJ2-5; D uncertain. V lost 6 bases, J lost 5 bases, and 10 bases lay in between. The germline V gene encodes CDR1 MNHEY and CDR2 SVGAGI. The CDR3 has 12 amino acids. CDR3 in DNA: TGTGCCAGCAGGTCACAGTGGGAGACCCAGTACTTC. Translated: CASRSQWETQYF.

CDR3 nucleotide sequence: TGTGCCAGCAAACGGGGGGAAAGGGATACTGAAGCTTTCTTT. Residues: CASKRGERDTEAFF. The chain links TRBV6-5 to TRBJ1-1, with D possibly matching TRBD1 (5 bases). The ends were cut back, 7 bases at V and 5 bases at J, with 17 bases in the middle. This CDR3 spans 14 amino acids. The germline V gene encodes CDR1 MNHEY and CDR2 SVGAGI.

This chain joins TRBV27 and TRBJ2-2; D is possibly TRBD1 (5 bases). The CDR3 extends over 14 amino acids. Germline CDR1 reads MNHEY; CDR2 reads SMNVEV (reference sequence). V dropped 5 bases and J dropped 7 bases, with 14 bases sitting between them. Written as DNA, the CDR3 is TGTGCCAGCAGTCCAAGGGCCAGGGACGGGGAGCTGTTTTTT. Translation: CASSPRARDGELFF.

The chain couples TRBV7-2 to TRBJ2-3; possible D gene TRBD2, 6 bases. The length of the CDR3 is 14 residues. Germline CDR1 SGHTA, CDR2 FQGNSA. V lost 4 bases to trimming and J lost 0 bases, with 8 bases between them. The CDR3 spells CASSWGLSTDTQYF. The CDR3 DNA sequence: TGTGCCAGCAGCTGGGGACTGAGCACAGATACGCAGTATTTT.

The V and J genes are TRBV24-1 and TRBJ2-3; 8 positions agree with TRBD1. J lost 6 bases, V lost 4 bases, and 11 bases had no gene match. The CDR3 has 16 residues. Germline CDR1 reads KGHDR; CDR2 reads SFDVKD. The CDR3 nucleotides are TGTGCCACCAGTGACTCCGCTGGACAGGGTAGGGATACGCAGTATTTT. It encodes CATSDSAGQGRDTQYF.

This rearrangement joins TRBV10-2 to TRBJ2-1; weak D call: TRBD2 (7 bases). CDR1 is WSHSY, CDR2 SAAADI, per germline. The CDR3 contains 14 residues. Trimming stripped 5 bases from V and 9 bases from J, with 17 bases between. Here the CDR3 reads CASSLGASGVEQFF. DNA of the CDR3: TGCGCCAGCAGTTTGGGGGCTAGCGGCGTTGAGCAGTTCTTC.

The chain couples TRBV6-2 or TRBV6-3 to TRBJ2-3; D not certain. There are 13 residues in the CDR3. V lost 5 bases to trimming and J lost 2 bases, with 8 bases between them. Per germline, CDR1 MNHEY and CDR2 SVGEGT. CDR3 region: CASSGLSTDTQYF. CDR3 sequence (DNA): TGTGCCAGCAGTGGGCTATCCACAGATACGCAGTATTTT.

About this clone itself: The same CDR3 can be traced to other DNA sequences in this sample. This chain connects TRBV4-1 to TRBJ2-2; 7 bases line up with TRBD1. The CDR3 loop spans 15 amino acids. Germline V gene sequence: CDR1 MGHRA, CDR2 YSYEKL. V shed 1 base and J 4 bases; nucleotides not matched to a gene: 3. CDR3 loop: CASSQGQGITGELFF. In DNA, the CDR3 is TGCGCCAGCAGCCAAGGACAGGGAATCACCGGGGAGCTGTTTTTT.

This clone was seen a handful of times. The V and J genes are TRBV19 and TRBJ1-2; D not resolved. Trimming left V 3 bases short and J 5 bases short, with 16 bases between. There are 15 residues in the CDR3. Germline V CDR1 and CDR2: LNHDA, SQIVND (reference sequence). CDR3 region: CASSIGLDSGYGYTF. CDR3 in DNA: TGTGCCAGTAGTATTGGCCTGGACTCCGGGTATGGCTACACCTTC.

The chain recombines TRBV7-9 with TRBJ2-7; 8 nucleotides match TRBD1. CDR3 length equals 12 residues. Germline assignment: CDR1 SEHNR and CDR2 FQNEAQ (reference sequence). V gave up 4 bases and J gave up 7 bases; unmatched junction bases: 3. CDR3 bases: TGTGCCAGCAGCTGGGACAGGAGGGAGCAGTACTTC. Its protein product is CASSWDRREQYF.

This chain joins TRBV10-2 and TRBJ1-1; 8 positions agree with TRBD1. With V trimmed by 7 bases and J by 8 bases, 9 bases remained unmatched. Germline values: CDR1 WSHSY, CDR2 SAAADI. The CDR3 is 13 amino acids. The DNA of the CDR3 is TGCGCCAGCATACCGACAGGGGACTCCGAAGCTTTCTTT. It translates to CASIPTGDSEAFF.

The chain couples TRBV9 to TRBJ1-6; 7 nucleotides line up with TRBD1. Germline-derived CDR1 and CDR2 are SGDLS and YYNGEE. Germline trimming cut 3 bases from V and 6 bases from J; bases unmatched to any gene: 6. The CDR3 spans 15 residues. CDR3 protein: CASSASAGGNSPLHF. In DNA, the CDR3 is TGTGCCAGCAGCGCCAGCGCAGGGGGTAATTCACCCCTCCACTTT. Full variable domain (missing parts from reference TRBV9 and TRBJ1-6): DSGVTQTPKHLITATGQRVTLRCSPRSGDLSVYWYQQSLDQGLQFLIQYYNGEERAKGNILERFSAQQFPDLHSELNLSSLELGDSALYFCASSASAGGNSPLHFGNGTRLTVT.

This clone has only a few counts. The CDR3 DNA follows: TGCGCCAGCAGTGTGCAGGGGCCTTACGAGCAGTACTTC. Its translation: CASSVQGPYEQYF. The chain has TRBV10-2 and TRBJ2-7, with D tentatively TRBD1 (6 bases). V lost 4 bases and J 4 bases, leaving 11 bases between the germline ends. This CDR3 is 13 amino acids long. Germline CDR1 WSHSY, CDR2 SAAADI.

Only one count was recorded for this clone. The chain combines TRBV4-1 with TRBJ1-5, with a tentative D call TRBD1 (5 bases). CDR1 is MGHRA, CDR2 YSYEKL, per germline. This CDR3 is 15 amino acids long. Trimming left V 1 base short and J 4 bases short, with 11 bases between. The CDR3 reads CASSQGQSPNQPQHF. The CDR3 DNA follows: TGCGCCAGCAGCCAAGGACAGTCACCTAATCAGCCCCAGCATTTT.

J is TRBJ1-2 and V is TRBV5-8; the match to TRBD1 covers 7 bases. The CDR3 extends over 13 amino acids. V gave up 5 bases and J gave up 7 bases; unmatched junction bases: 8. Germline values: CDR1 SGHTS, CDR2 YDEGEE. CDR3 nucleotide sequence: TGTGCCAGCAGTCGGACAGGAAGTCTTGGCTACACCTTC. Amino acid sequence: CASSRTGSLGYTF.

The V and J genes are TRBV14 and TRBJ1-6; possibly TRBD1 for D (5 bases). The CDR3 contains 14 residues. Trimming cost V 1 base and J 4 bases, with 5 bases left between them. Germline lookup yields CDR1 SGHDN and CDR2 FVKESK. CDR3: CASSQGQYNSPLHF. In nucleotides, the CDR3 is TGTGCCAGCAGCCAAGGACAGTATAATTCACCCCTCCACTTT.

The CDR3 spells CASSPLWAGASVDNIQYF. CDR3 nucleotide sequence: TGCGCCAGCAGCCCCTTATGGGCGGGGGCGTCTGTTGATAACATTCAGTACTTC. The genes are TRBV4-1 and TRBJ2-4; the D gene is possibly TRBD2 (7 bases). Germline V gene data show CDR1 as MGHRA and CDR2 as YSYEKL. The CDR3 sequence is 18 residues long. V gave up 4 bases and J gave up 7 bases, with 26 bases separating them.

In DNA form, the CDR3 reads TGTGCCAGCAGCCCCGTCGGGACAGGGGGTGGCTACACCTTC. It encodes CASSPVGTGGGYTF. The V and J genes are TRBV5-4 and TRBJ1-2, with 11 bases lining up with TRBD1. The CDR3 runs 14 residues. V lost 4 bases to trimming and J lost 7 bases; unmatched junction nucleotides: 6. Looked up from germline, CDR1 is SGHNT and CDR2 is YYREEE (reference sequence).

V and J are TRBV9 and TRBJ1-1; perhaps TRBD1 as D (6 bases). Germline-derived CDR1 and CDR2 are SGDLS and YYNGEE. The CDR3 covers 15 residues. The germline V and J ends were trimmed by 3 bases and 0 bases, with 12 bases remaining between them. The CDR3 reads CASSGPGGLNTEAFF. DNA of the CDR3: TGTGCCAGCAGCGGCCCTGGGGGCTTGAACACTGAAGCTTTCTTT.

The chain links TRBV10-2 to TRBJ2-5; TRBD2 matches 12 bases. The CDR3 has 15 residues. Germline loops: CDR1 WSHSY, CDR2 SAAADI. V dropped 6 bases and J dropped 1; count of bases not matched to a gene: 3. The CDR3 is CASRGLAGPQETQYF. The CDR3 region has the DNA TGCGCCAGCAGAGGACTAGCGGGGCCCCAAGAGACCCAGTACTTC.

V and J are TRBV5-1 and TRBJ2-7; TRBD1 might be the D (5 bases). Trimming shortened V by 0 bases and J by 7 bases, and 11 bases separated the two germline ends. CDR1 is SGHRS and CDR2 is YFSETQ in the germline V gene. The CDR3 runs 13 residues. CDR3 in DNA: TGCGCCAGCAGCTTGGGTGGGGCTGGAGAGCAGTACTTC. It yields the protein CASSLGGAGEQYF. Variable domain in full (rest from reference TRBV5-1 and TRBJ2-7): KAGVTQTPRYLIKTRGQQVTLSCSPISGHRSVSWYQQTPGQGLQFLFEYFSETQRNKGNFPGRFSGRQFSNSRSEMNVSTLELGDSALYLCASSLGGAGEQYFGPGTRLTVT.

This chain uses TRBV7-9 with TRBJ2-7; no reliable D call. This CDR3 is 14 amino acids long. The germline CDR1 and CDR2 sequences are SEHNR and FQNEAQ (reference sequence). V dropped 1 base and J dropped 2 bases, with 9 bases sitting between them. The CDR3 reads CASSLGAKAYEQYF. The CDR3 coding sequence is TGTGCCAGCAGCTTAGGGGCCAAAGCCTACGAGCAGTACTTC.

J is TRBJ1-2 and V is TRBV6-1; D possibly corresponds to TRBD1 (5 bases). V shed 1 base and J shed 3 bases, with 9 bases lying between them. CDR3 length equals 14 residues. Germline V CDR1 and CDR2: MNHNS, SASEGT. This CDR3 is CASSEEGRYYGYTF. CDR3 sequence (DNA): TGTGCCAGCAGTGAAGAGGGGCGGTACTATGGCTACACCTTC.

This sequence joins TRBV12-5 and TRBJ2-2; D perhaps matches TRBD1 (5 bases). Germline CDR1 LGHNT, CDR2 FRNRAP. V shed 5 bases and J shed 6 bases, with 16 bases lying between them. This CDR3 spans 15 amino acids. The CDR3 region has the DNA TGTGCTAGTGGTCCCCTCGCCGCAGGGCCCGGGGAGCTGTTTTTT. Its protein product is CASGPLAAGPGELFF. The full variable domain, its missing parts supplied by reference TRBV12-5 and TRBJ2-2, is DARVTQTPRHKVTEMGQEVTMRCQPILGHNTVFWYRQTMMQGLELLAYFRNRAPLDDSGMPKDRFSAEMPDATLATLKIQPSEPRDSAVYFCASGPLAAGPGELFFGEGSRLTVL.

This rearrangement joins TRBV6-5 to TRBJ1-1, with D possibly matching TRBD1 (6 bases). Germline V gene sequence: CDR1 MNHEY, CDR2 SVGAGI. The germline V and J ends were trimmed by 8 bases and 1 base, with 17 bases remaining between them. This CDR3 comprises 15 residues. The CDR3 nucleotides are TGTGCCAGCCACGATCCCCTGACAGGGAACACTGAAGCTTTCTTT. Translated, it gives CASHDPLTGNTEAFF.

The chain uses TRBV28 and TRBJ1-5; D call uncertain. CDR1 MDHEN and CDR2 SYDVKM come from the germline V gene. Trimming took off 6 bases at V and 0 bases at J, with 15 bases between the two ends. The CDR3 length is 16 residues. The chain's CDR3 is CASRPRTGNSNQPQHF. The CDR3 bases are TGTGCCAGCAGACCTAGGACGGGAAATAGCAATCAGCCCCAGCATTTT.

This clone has just one count. The chain uses TRBV28 and TRBJ1-5, with TRBD1 matching over 9 bases. Germline CDR1 and CDR2: MDHEN and SYDVKM. The V segment lost 2 bases and the J segment 6 bases; nucleotides outside the gene matches: 5. The CDR3 is 15 amino acids. The CDR3: CASSLGDRVGQPQHF. The CDR3 region has the DNA TGTGCCAGCAGTTTAGGGGACAGGGTCGGTCAGCCCCAGCATTTT. Full variable domain (missing parts from reference TRBV28 and TRBJ1-5): DVKVTQSSRYLVKRTGEKVFLECVQDMDHENMFWYRQDPGLGLRLIYFSYDVKMKEKGDIPEGYSVSREKKERFSLILESASTNQTSMYLCASSLGDRVGQPQHFGDGTRLSIL.

This clone was seen a single time. The chain carries TRBV30 and TRBJ1-3; no firm D call. CDR1 GTSNPN and CDR2 SVGIG come from the germline V gene (reference sequence). V was trimmed by 1 base and J by 0 bases, leaving 7 bases between them. CDR3 length equals 14 residues. As DNA, the CDR3 is TGTGCCTGGAGTGGGACTCGCTCTGGAAACACCATATATTTT. This sequence encodes CAWSGTRSGNTIYF.